The entry below gives a single T cell receptor (beta chain) sequence along with its context. Its antigen remains unidentified. Reverse transcribing all isolated RNA meant expressed TCRB transcripts were sequenced. Assay used: immunoSEQ multiplex PCR; TCRdb lists only in-frame clones, some missing. The sample lists under 90,000 clones, around a third seen once, with roughly 0.44% in the top ten. Germline V gives CDR1 LNHDA, CDR2 SQIVND (reference sequence). Deletions cut 1 base from V and 6 bases from J, with 11 bases between. This CDR3 spans 14 amino acids. These data are taken from a study of beta chain features in type 1 diabetes. Study outcomes and limitations: Researchers cautioned that cDNA sequencing could over-represent cells with high TCR expression. For type 1 diabetes patients, VDJ junctions showed fewer insertions and more deletions.

This receptor was taken from a woman aged 18-30 years in good health. Specimen: stem cell memory CD4+ T cells from blood. The chain recombines TRBV19 with TRBJ2-3; possible D gene TRBD1, 5 bases. For the CDR3, the DNA is TGTGCCAGTAGTATAGTGAGTGGGGCGGATACGCAGTATTTT. Translation: CASSIVSGADTQYF.